A selection of T cell receptor beta chains follows, all from one sample in a study of cytomegalovirus exposure and HLA in healthy donors. The method was immunoSEQ multiplex PCR; TCRdb's version includes in-frame clones alone and lacks a portion of them. In the table there are 84,000 or so clones, approximately 56% of which are singletons. What was sequenced was PBMCs. These receptors originate from a woman younger than 45 in good health and CMV-seropositive. CDR3s include the opening cysteine and the closing phenylalanine or tryptophan. The D gene is left open where the match is weak. Clone size is stated in some rows and not others, as once, few, many or a class when expanded.

DNA	CDR3	length	size	V	J	D
TGTGCCAGCAGCCAACCTCGAGGGCTTTACAATGAGCAGTTCTTC	CASSQPRGLYNEQFF	15	few	TRBV9	TRBJ2-1	.
TGTGCCAGCAGTTACTCTTGGACAGGGGACAATGAGCAGTTCTTC	CASSYSWTGDNEQFF	15	.	TRBV6-5	TRBJ2-1	TRBD1
TGCGCCAGCAGCTCGACAGAGACTAGCGGGGGCTACGAGCAGTACTTC	CASSSTETSGGYEQYF	16	few	TRBV5-1	TRBJ2-7	TRBD2
TGTGCCAGCAGCTTATTCTCGCGGTGGGACACTGAAGCTTTCTTT	CASSLFSRWDTEAFF	15	.	TRBV7-3	TRBJ1-1	.
TGCGCCAGCAGCCCCCCGTGGGCGGGAAACACTGAAGCTTTCTTT	CASSPPWAGNTEAFF	15	.	TRBV5-1	TRBJ1-1	.
TGTGCCAGCAGCTCGGACCTAGCGGGGGTTGGGGAGCAGTACTTC	CASSSDLAGVGEQYF	15	.	TRBV5-4	TRBJ2-7	TRBD2
TGTGCCAGCAGTGACGTTTCCGGGACAGAGAGCCTCTATGGCTACACCTTC	CASSDVSGTESLYGYTF	17	few	TRBV6-4	TRBJ1-2	TRBD1
TGTGCCTCCGGACAGGGACTCTCTGGAAACACCATATATTTT	CASGQGLSGNTIYF	14	.	TRBV19	TRBJ1-3	TRBD1
TGTGCCTGGAGTAGCCCCTACGAGCAGTACTTC	CAWSSPYEQYF	11	once	TRBV30	TRBJ2-7	.
TGTGCCAGCAGCTTAGAGGTACAGGGTTTCTCTGGAAACACCATATATTTT	CASSLEVQGFSGNTIYF	17	.	TRBV11-2	TRBJ1-3	.
TGTGCCAGTAGACTGACGAATGAAAAACTGTTTTTT	CASRLTNEKLFF	12	.	TRBV13	TRBJ1-4	.
TGTGCCAGCAGTTACTCGGACAGGGCGGCAAAACTGTTTTTT	CASSYSDRAAKLFF	14	few	TRBV6-5	TRBJ1-4	TRBD1
TGTGCCTGGAGACGATCCGGGACTAGAAAAGAGACCCAGTACTTC	CAWRRSGTRKETQYF	15	.	TRBV30	TRBJ2-5	TRBD2
TGTGCCAGCAGTGCGGACAGGGTGCGCACAGATACGCAGTATTTT	CASSADRVRTDTQYF	15	.	TRBV6-1	TRBJ2-3	TRBD1
TGTGCCAGTAGTATACAGGTGGGTGGGGAGCAGTACTTC	CASSIQVGGEQYF	13	.	TRBV19	TRBJ2-7	.
TGCGCCAGCAGCCAAGAACCGCCGGGCTACAATGAGCAGTTCTTC	CASSQEPPGYNEQFF	15	few	TRBV4-3	TRBJ2-1	.